The 14 T cell receptor beta chains reported below all come from one sample, sequenced in a study of blood T cell repertoires in COVID-19. Sequencing used immunoSEQ multiplex PCR; TCRdb keeps in-frame clones, though not all of them. The sample holds about 170,000 clones, about 85% seen once. Sequencing used peripheral blood. The receptors were sampled from a man older than 75 with COVID-19, enrolled during active disease.

V gene TRBV6-5 combines with J gene TRBJ1-1; 9 bases align to TRBD1. From germline, CDR1 is MNHEY and CDR2 SVGAGI. This CDR3 has 14 residues. Trimming took 6 bases from V and 1 from J; bases not matched to a gene: 3. The CDR3 DNA reads as TGTGCCAGCAGCTGGGACAGGGCGAACACTGAAGCTTTCTTT. Translating gives CASSWDRANTEAFF.

V is TRBV5-1 and J is TRBJ1-6, with D possibly being TRBD1 (5 bases). This CDR3 region has 15 residues. Germline V gene sequence: CDR1 SGHRS, CDR2 YFSETQ. With 2 bases removed from V and 7 bases from J, the gap between germline ends came to 13 bases. CDR3 coding DNA: TGCGCCAGCAGCTTATCCGGGGGGGGGAATTCACCCCTCCACTTT. Protein sequence: CASSLSGGGNSPLHF. The whole variable domain, filled in from reference TRBV5-1 and TRBJ1-6, reads KAGVTQTPRYLIKTRGQQVTLSCSPISGHRSVSWYQQTPGQGLQFLFEYFSETQRNKGNFPGRFSGRQFSNSRSEMNVSTLELGDSALYLCASSLSGGGNSPLHFGNGTRLTVT.

The V gene is TRBV4-1, the J gene TRBJ1-2; 9 bases are a match to TRBD1. In germline, CDR1 is MGHRA, CDR2 YSYEKL. The CDR3 consists of 15 residues. The trim removed 8 bases at V and 10 bases at J, leaving 17 bases unmatched. CDR3 loop: CASSGQGSLTVAYTF. The CDR3 coding sequence is TGCGCCAGCTCGGGACAGGGATCGCTTACTGTTGCCTACACCTTC.

CDR3 in amino acids: CASSPGNEKLFF. The CDR3, as DNA: TGTGCCAGCAGCCCTGGCAATGAAAAACTGTTTTTT. The chain recombines TRBV6-1 with TRBJ1-4; the D is unclear. CDR1 and CDR2 from the germline V gene are MNHNS and SASEGT. This CDR3 comprises 12 residues. Trimming cost V 6 bases and J 5 bases, with 7 bases left between them.

The chain links TRBV7-3 to TRBJ2-3, with 7 bases identical to TRBD2. The CDR3 consists of 14 residues. With V trimmed by 5 bases and J by 3 bases, 5 bases remained unmatched. The germline CDR1 and CDR2 sequences are SGHTA and FQGTGA. The DNA of the CDR3 is TGTGCCAGCAGCCCCGGGACTACTACAGATACGCAGTATTTT. This sequence encodes CASSPGTTTDTQYF.

The chain combines TRBV6-2 or TRBV6-3 with TRBJ1-6; 7 nucleotides align to TRBD1. Trimming removed 4 bases from V and 7 bases from J; junction bases left unmatched: 4. The CDR3 totals 14 residues. Germline assignment: CDR1 MNHEY and CDR2 SVGEGT. The CDR3 nucleotides read TGTGCCAGCAGTTTTATGACAGGGAATTCACCCCTCCACTTT. Amino acids: CASSFMTGNSPLHF.

The chain couples TRBV6-2 or TRBV6-3 to TRBJ1-2, with D possibly being TRBD1 (5 bases). V gave up 6 bases and J gave up 8 bases, with 19 bases separating them. The CDR3 loop spans 14 amino acids. Germline V lookup: CDR1 MNHEY, CDR2 SVGEGT. This CDR3 reads CASSRLQGLGGYTF. The CDR3 bases are TGTGCCAGCAGCAGACTTCAGGGTTTGGGCGGCTACACCTTC.

The gene calls are TRBV5-5 and TRBJ2-2; D may be TRBD2 (5 bases). V was shortened by 4 bases and J by 5 bases, with 12 bases between the two germline ends. Germline CDR1 reads SGHKS; CDR2 reads YYEKEE (reference sequence). This CDR3 has 14 residues. The CDR3 DNA sequence: TGTGCCAGCAGCGCTGAGGGTGGGACCGGGGAGCTGTTTTTT. Its protein is CASSAEGGTGELFF.

Concerning this clone: The sample carries other DNA sequences with the same CDR3. The J gene is TRBJ1-2, the V gene TRBV20-1; possibly TRBD1 for D (5 bases). The CDR3 extends over 11 amino acids. Germline values: CDR1 DFQATT, CDR2 SNEGSKA (reference sequence). CDR3 sequence: CRAGQDYGYTF. The CDR3 DNA sequence: TGCAGAGCCGGACAAGACTATGGCTACACCTTC.

The genes are TRBV9 and TRBJ1-5; maybe TRBD1 (5 bases). From germline, CDR1 is SGDLS and CDR2 YYNGEE. V lost 0 bases, J lost 2 bases, and 9 bases lay in between. This CDR3 region has 15 residues. The CDR3 region has the DNA TGTGCCAGCAGCGTAGGGGGCGCCGGCAATCAGCCCCAGCATTTT. It translates to CASSVGGAGNQPQHF.

A remark on this clone: In the same sample, other DNA sequences code for this CDR3. This chain uses TRBV6-5 with TRBJ1-5, with a weak D call TRBD1 (5 bases). In germline, CDR1 is MNHEY, CDR2 SVGAGI. Deletions cut 2 bases from V and 1 base from J, with 9 bases between. This CDR3 has 15 residues. CDR3: CASSYGAGSNQPQHF. The CDR3 region has the DNA TGTGCCAGCAGTTACGGCGCAGGGAGCAATCAGCCCCAGCATTTT.

The chain is built from TRBV7-9 and TRBJ2-1; D unclear. The germline gives CDR1 SEHNR, CDR2 FQNEAQ (reference sequence). V was cut by 5 bases and J by 10 bases, with 15 bases left in between. The CDR3 is 13 residues long. CDR3 bases: TGTGCCAGCAGCCTTCTGCCTACGAGAGAGCAGTTCTTC. Translation: CASSLLPTREQFF.

This clone was recorded only once. The rearrangement joins TRBV5-4 to TRBJ2-5; 11 bases are a match to TRBD2. CDR1 is SGHNT, CDR2 YYREEE, per germline (reference sequence). J gave up 1 base and V 2 bases, and 1 base lay outside the gene matches. CDR3 length: 15 residues. The DNA for the CDR3 is TGTGCCAGCAGCTTTAGCGGGGGGGGCCAAGAGACCCAGTACTTC. It specifies CASSFSGGGQETQYF.

This clone was seen once. The chain is built from TRBV13 and TRBJ1-1; 7 bases line up with TRBD1. The CDR3 contains 15 residues. Losses at the gene ends were 4 bases for V and 1 base for J; bases not matched to a gene: 6. Germline CDR1 is PRHDT and CDR2 is FYEKMQ (reference sequence). CDR3 residues: CASSYSGQENTEAFF. The CDR3 DNA sequence: TGTGCCAGCAGCTATTCTGGACAGGAGAACACTGAAGCTTTCTTT. Full variable domain (outside the CDR3, taken from reference TRBV13 and TRBJ1-1): AAGVIQSPRHLIKEKRETATLKCYPIPRHDTVYWYQQGPGQDPQFLISFYEKMQSDKGSIPDRFSAQQFSDYHSELNMSSLELGDSALYFCASSYSGQENTEAFFGQGTRLTVV.